One T cell receptor beta chain is described in this entry. This entry is derived from a study of blood T cell repertoires in COVID-19. Sequencing used immunoSEQ multiplex PCR; TCRdb keeps in-frame clones, though not all of them. This sample yields approximately 300,000 clones, of which about 93% are seen a single time; roughly 7.3% belongs to the top ten. This CDR3 is 13 amino acids long. Trimming stripped 3 bases from V and 10 bases from J, with 10 bases between. The germline V gene has CDR1 ENHRY and CDR2 SYGVKD. The sequencing sample was made of peripheral blood. The J gene is TRBJ1-6, the V gene TRBV10-3, with D possibly being TRBD1 (5 bases). This TCR was sampled from a woman in her 30s with COVID-19, enrolled during active disease. The CDR3 coding sequence is TGTGCCATCAGTGACAGGGTTGGCTCACCCCTCCACTTT. It is translated as CAISDRVGSPLHF.